This TCR beta chain was profiled in a study of cytomegalovirus exposure and HLA in healthy donors listed by TCRdb under 2017. With regard to the full study: An earlier analysis of approximately 640 of the donors reported 250 to 350 Gb of sequence data and roughly 100 million unique TCR beta sequences from some 180 million T cells. Every repertoire in the discovery cohort had been generated on one and the same sequencing platform. The later analysis used no new phenotypic data to find candidate immune exposures, relying instead on TCR beta sequences and their occurrence across donors. Donor age, sex, ethnicity and CMV serostatus were compiled together with the repertoire data. An earlier analysis of a few hundred of the donors applied high-throughput TCR beta sequencing to assess whether each TCR beta V gene segment acted as functional or pseudogenic. The number of donors typed differed by locus, with roughly 620-630 for A, B, C, DRB1 and DQB1, around 520 for DQA1, 606 for DPA1, and under 490 for DPB1. Because of strong linkage in the cohort, roughly five DR-DQ haplotypes were treated as single units for association and clustering. Both class I and class II loci were covered by HLA typing, at four-digit resolution. A later genetic analysis took genome-wide SNP genotypes for about three fifths of the roughly 700 donors and used that subset as a discovery cohort. Of the roughly 390 genotyped donors, approximately 80% were placed in the genetic ancestry cluster associated with self-reported Caucasian donors. A later analysis re-analyzed previously published TCR beta repertoires from roughly 600 donors and added high-resolution HLA genotyping to study TCR occurrence patterns. On average, roughly 240,000 unique TCR beta nucleotide sequences were sequenced per donor among about 400 genotyped donors of the cohort, with roughly 19% of those sequences being non-productive. Approximately 310 gigabases of sequencing data and around 85 million unique TCR sequences made up an early release that covered roughly 670 HLA-typed donors. To predict cytomegalovirus infection status, the study combined high-throughput TCR immunosequencing, statistical association of individual TCRs with disease status, and machine learning. The aim of the study was to test whether cataloging public T cell receptors could identify signatures of past pathogen exposure. The T cell repertoires of around 730 subjects were profiled by immunosequencing and related to cytomegalovirus serostatus. Along with the roughly 670-subject first cohort, a separate validation cohort of about 110 different subjects was used. Summary of the overall study and its limitations: A few of the identified cytomegalovirus-associated TCR beta chains were confirmed in vitro to be specific for cytomegalovirus antigens. A total of roughly 160 TCR beta chains were listed by the study as associated with cytomegalovirus. Because HLA typing was unavailable for some donors at each locus, only the typed subset was used in association tests. A later genetic analysis associated a missense DCLRE1C variant with V-gene and J-gene trimming of TCR beta chains, and an independent cohort replicated the association. The 87-base-pair reads could not distinguish some IMGT-functional V segments, including TRBV6-2 and TRBV6-3, so those segments were excluded. Sequencing depth was assumed to be roughly uniform across donors in the presence/absence analyses, though that assumption may not hold. A later analysis associated about 17,000 TCR beta sequences with specific HLA alleles at a false discovery rate of 0.05. A cluster of highly shared sequence variants was judged likely to represent a technical artifact of the sequencing pipeline. In a later analysis, HLA-associated TCR beta chains were found to be more clonally expanded and to have lower generation probabilities than equally common non-associated chains. In a later analysis, TCR association rates were found to vary across HLA loci, with the most associated TCRs seen for DRB1 alleles and the fewest for HLA-C alleles. When HLA alleles, especially DR and DQ, strongly co-occurred, TCR associations were difficult to assign to individual alleles. This cohort had only TCR beta chains sequenced, and the lack of alpha or paired-chain data limited which features could be detected. The authors suggested that the approach could potentially be extended to other disease states and immunological phenotypes. In an earlier analysis of 587 of the donors, most TCR beta V segments were observed in productive rearrangements about 87% or about 30% of the time, broadly matching IMGT annotations. In a later analysis, several top co-occurrence clusters were reported to appear linked to parvovirus B19, influenza, CMV and Epstein-Barr virus. Because counts were too low, some 17 rarely observed V segments, including chromosome 9 orphons, were left out of the earlier analysis of 587 of the donors. A later genetic analysis reported fewer N-insertions in productive TCRs among donors in an Asian-associated ancestry cluster than the approximately 700-donor mean. A further reported finding was that TCR beta sequences accurately predicted the HLA-A and HLA-B alleles for most subjects in the first cohort. Most TCR sequences were seen in very few donors, while some public TCRs were found in many individuals. Most CMV-associated TCR beta chains appeared to be HLA-restricted in a later analysis, and the HLA associations seemed to be driven largely by CMV exposure. The classifier was reported to diagnose cytomegalovirus status with high specificity and sensitivity in both the original cohort and the validation cohort. Immune exposure information for the cohort was limited to CMV serostatus. Linkage disequilibrium might explain the correlated functional status among segregating V segments, but an unknown experimental factor could not be ruled out.

In total, 630 or so healthy bone marrow donors made up the cohort. At the time of sampling, every cohort member was nominally healthy, though immune exposures that went unrecorded were likely present. The donor was CMV seropositive and was included in the group of about 290 seropositive cohort members. Each donor provided a peripheral blood sample, and peripheral blood mononuclear cells were used for TCR beta sequencing. Genomic DNA extraction from the blood cell samples was performed with the Qiagen DNeasy Blood Extraction Kit. Inclusive of the bounding cysteine and phenylalanine, the CDR3 is 12 residues long. CDR3 DNA is the only sequence kept; it has 36 bases, read in frame from the first base. V loses 5 bases, J loses 2 bases, and the germline ends lie 6 bases apart. CDR1 and CDR2, looked up from the germline V gene (reference sequence), are SEHNR and FQNEAQ. The library was generated by the immunoSEQ multiplex PCR assay. The multiplex PCR relied on a mix of 60 forward primers for TCR Vbeta segments and 13 reverse primers for TCR Jbeta segments. The CDR3 region of rearranged TCR beta genes was amplified from genomic DNA by a multiplex PCR assay. The amplified TCR beta libraries were sequenced on the Illumina HiSeq System as 87-base-pair reads. As for the authors' bioinformatics: A later analysis tallied around 82 million unique TCR beta chains across the roughly 610 repertoires, and about 10 million of those chains were shared by two or more donors. A nearest-neighbor algorithm error-corrected the raw reads and collapsed the reads into unique sequences, merging closely related sequences to remove PCR and sequencing errors. To assign V, D and J gene segments, CDR3 sequences were aligned to IMGT reference sequences. Each retained sequence needed at least a six-nucleotide match to both a V gene segment and a J gene segment. A rearrangement counted as productive if the CDR3 had no stop codons and remained in frame with V and J, and every other rearrangement counted as non-productive. CDR3 was defined according to IMGT convention as the region running from the second conserved V-encoded cysteine to the conserved J-encoded phenylalanine. The earlier analysis of more than 450 of the donors excluded sequences that lacked an unambiguous match to a single V gene segment. An earlier analysis of over 450 of the donors classified V segments as functional when productive rearrangements were above 56.7% and as segregating when the standard deviation between donors was above 5%. A statistical classification framework was built to diagnose cytomegalovirus status from the catalog of TCR beta chain sequences. A later analysis assigned V and J genes by comparing TCR nucleotide sequences with IMGT/GENE-DB human TR gene sequences. Using the TCRdist pipeline, a later analysis assigned CDR3 sequences along with most-parsimonious VDJ recombination scenarios. In a later analysis, each TCR beta chain was defined by its CDR3 amino acid sequence together with its V-gene family, and reads lacking a unique V-gene family were excluded. As a way to deal with suspected cross-contamination and a sequencing artifact, a later analysis dropped hundreds of nucleotide sequences that were highly shared and had low generation probability. In a later analysis, a clonal expansion index was calculated for each public chain from normalized within-repertoire ranks of inferred template counts. In a later analysis, generation probabilities were computed with a VDJ recombination model fitted to out-of-frame rearrangements, and the resulting probabilities were checked against IGoR. A later analysis scored TCR-TCR, TCR-HLA and TCR-CMV co-occurrence with hypergeometric tests, applying a repertoire-size bias correction to TCR pairs. False discovery rates were estimated in a later analysis by permuting HLA or CMV assignments 20 times. In a later analysis, co-occurring TCRs were grouped with DBSCAN, and TCRdist sequence similarity was added when clustering was performed within HLA-allele-positive subsets. For co-occurrence clustering, repertoires with fewer than 30,000 or more than 120,000 public chains were excluded, along with about five repertoires with anomalous nucleotide sharing. This is the immuneACCESS table as TCRdb keeps it, with only in-frame sequences that have V and J called. A part of the clones is gone; compared with another copy, unresolved V genes explain less than half, and the rest is unexplained. V and J calls and clone size are those listed in that table; D and trimming were worked out from the DNA. The sample yields about 110,000 clones; 74% were counted once. The biggest ten clones account for 14% of the sample.

Remarks on this clone: Its antigen specificity is not known. Per-base quality was not reported, and no clone a single base away is much larger than it.

The receptor was derived from a woman aged 35 to 49 in good health and CMV-seropositive. This sequence uses TRBV7-9 and TRBJ1-1; no confident D gene assignment can be made. Input material: PBMCs. The CDR3 here reads CASSPPNTEAFF. The sequenced DNA is TGTGCCAGCAGCCCCCCTAACACTGAAGCTTTCTTT. Here the CDR3 is joined to the reference TRBV7-9 and TRBJ1-1 genes, and the full variable domain is: DTGVSQNPRHKITKRGQNVTFRCDPISEHNRLYWYRQTLGQGPEFLTYFQNEAQLEKSRLLSDRFSAERPKGSFSTLEIQRTEQGDSAMYLCASSPPNTEAFFGQGTRLTVV.